The text below deals with one T cell receptor (beta chain). This CDR3 has 16 residues. TCRdb used MiXCR to reprocess the RT-PCR reads, holding one entry per CDR3 protein. The sample shows about 74,000 distinct CDR3 sequences, 26% of them seen only once. This sample was included in a study of patients and donors after allogeneic stem cell transplantation. The receptor comes from a human donor who was either an allogeneic HSCT recipient or a stem cell or donor lymphocyte infusion donor (not recorded which). It is not recorded whose cells these are; they may come from a transplant donor. The rearrangement uses TRBV21-1 and TRBJ2-3; the D call TRBD2 from the table was never checked on the DNA. TRBV21-1 is tagged as a pseudogene. Sequenced material: blood, either unsorted or a sorted T cell fraction (not recorded which). CDR3 in DNA: TGTGCCAGCAGCTACGGGGGACTACCTAGCACAGATACGCAGTATTTT. Translation: CASSYGGLPSTDTQYF.